These 7 T cell receptor beta chains were all obtained from the same sample, sequenced in a study of regulatory T cells in long-lasting Graves disease. This sample's time point: newly diagnosed GD, antithyroid drugs for less than 3 months. PBMC RNA was the source of the TCR library. To make TCR beta libraries, researchers used iRepertoire HTBI primers and Arm-PCR of CDR3 regions. TCRdb re-called the multiplex PCR reads with MiXCR, one entry per CDR3 protein. The data contain around 500,000 distinct CDR3 sequences, roughly 16% of them seen just once; the ten biggest clones take up around 25%. The sample was also linked to a second study, of T cells in Graves' hyperthyroidism and ophthalmopathy.

The starting material was peripheral blood mononuclear cells (PBMCs), obtained at new diagnosis, from a patient treated with antithyroid drugs. Source of these receptors: a woman in her forties or fifties with Graves disease.

Only a few counts were recorded for this clonotype. This chain connects TRBV6-1 to TRBJ2-1; TRBD1 matches at 10 bases. The germline V gene encodes CDR1 MNHNS and CDR2 SASEGT. Losses at the gene ends were 3 bases for V and 6 bases for J; bases not matched to a gene: 2. CDR3 length: 14 residues. The CDR3 loop reads CASSDGTGVNEQFF. The DNA for the CDR3 is TGTGCCAGCAGTGACGGGACAGGGGTCAATGAGCAGTTCTTC.

This clonotype was seen at least ten times. The rearrangement links TRBV27 to TRBJ2-6, with 8 positions matching TRBD1. CDR1 and CDR2 from the germline V gene are MNHEY and SMNVEV (reference sequence). V was pared by 2 bases and J by 2 bases, with 2 bases of the junction left unmatched. This CDR3 spans 16 amino acids. The CDR3 loop is CASSLQGAPGANVLTF. The CDR3 DNA is TGTGCCAGCAGTTTACAGGGGGCGCCTGGGGCCAACGTCCTGACTTTC.

This clonotype showed up many times. The chain has TRBV12-5 and TRBJ1-2; unclear D gene. Germline lookup yields CDR1 LGHNT and CDR2 FRNRAP. CDR3 length: 18 amino acids. V shed 4 bases and J shed 4 bases, with 25 bases lying between them. CDR3 sequence reads: CASGSDLWGESTVYGYTF. CDR3 coding DNA: TGTGCTAGTGGTTCGGACCTTTGGGGTGAAAGTACCGTCTATGGCTACACCTTC.

The chain carries TRBV20-1 and TRBJ2-5; D perhaps matches TRBD2 (6 bases). The CDR3 is made up of 15 amino acids. Trimming took off 3 bases at V and 5 bases at J, with 19 bases between the two ends. CDR1 DFQATT and CDR2 SNEGSKA come from the germline V gene (reference sequence). The CDR3 DNA reads as TGCAGTGCTAGCCTTACCGGGACGGGGGAGGAGACCCAGTACTTC. The encoded protein is CSASLTGTGEETQYF.

This clonotype was counted ten times or more. The V and J genes are TRBV7-3 and TRBJ2-6; D not certain. Trimming stripped 5 bases from V and 4 bases from J, with 6 bases between. There are 13 residues in the CDR3. Germline V gives CDR1 SGHTA, CDR2 FQGTGA. Here the CDR3 reads CASSPTGANVLTF. The DNA of the CDR3 is TGTGCCAGCAGCCCGACAGGGGCCAACGTCCTGACTTTC.

This clonotype was seen a handful of times. J is TRBJ2-1 and V is TRBV4-1; D is uncertain. V was cut by 1 base and J by 7 bases, with 11 bases left in between. Germline assignment: CDR1 MGHRA and CDR2 YSYEKL. The CDR3 extends over 14 amino acids. The DNA for the CDR3 is TGCGCCAGCAGCCAAGCACCGGTGGGGAATGAGCAGTTCTTC. Translating gives CASSQAPVGNEQFF.

This clonotype was recorded at least ten times. This chain joins TRBV9 and TRBJ1-1; no firm D call. This CDR3 spans 13 amino acids. Trimming pared 0 bases from V and 0 bases from J, leaving 3 bases between. Germline-derived CDR1 and CDR2 are SGDLS and YYNGEE. The CDR3 DNA is TGTGCCAGCAGCGTAGCTGTGAACACTGAAGCTTTCTTT. Translation: CASSVAVNTEAFF.